The text below deals with one T cell receptor beta chain. Germline assignment: CDR1 MDHEN and CDR2 SYDVKM. The CDR3 contains 15 residues. Trimming cost V 5 bases and J 4 bases, with 15 bases left between them. This record belongs to a study of PD-1 blockade in classical Hodgkin lymphoma. Produced via immunoSEQ multiplex PCR; TCRdb's table is partial and in-frame only. The repertoire has around 11,000 clones, approximately 82% of them found once; the top ten carry roughly 5.1%. Each of the patients experienced relapse following autologous stem cell transplantation, and their brentuximab vedotin exposure differed.

The sequence derives from a human donor with classical Hodgkin lymphoma. This specimen was peripheral blood mononuclear cells (PBMCs), taken before the second cycle of nivolumab. The chain joins TRBV28 to TRBJ1-5; maybe TRBD1 (6 bases). CDR3 sequence: CASSAWGAGNQPQHF. As DNA, the CDR3 is TGTGCCAGCAGTGCGTGGGGGGCGGGTAATCAGCCCCAGCATTTT.